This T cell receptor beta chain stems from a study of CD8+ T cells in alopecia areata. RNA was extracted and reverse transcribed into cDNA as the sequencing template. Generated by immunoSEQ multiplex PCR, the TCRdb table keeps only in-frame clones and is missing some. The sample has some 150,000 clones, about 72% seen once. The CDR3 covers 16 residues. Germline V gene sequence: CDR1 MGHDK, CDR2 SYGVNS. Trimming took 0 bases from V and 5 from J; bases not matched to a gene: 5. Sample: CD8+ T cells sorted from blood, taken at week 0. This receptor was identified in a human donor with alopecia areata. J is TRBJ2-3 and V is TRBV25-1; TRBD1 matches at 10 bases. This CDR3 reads CASSEYRDRGRDTQYF. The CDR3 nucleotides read TGTGCCAGCAGTGAATACCGGGACAGGGGCCGAGATACGCAGTATTTT. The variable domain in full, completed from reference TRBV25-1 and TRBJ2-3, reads EADIYQTPRYLVIGTGKKITLECSQTMGHDKMYWYQQDPGMELHLIHYSYGVNSTEKGDLSSESTVSRIRTEHFPLTLESARPSHTSQYLCASSEYRDRGRDTQYFGPGTRLTVL.